A single sample gave rise to the 25 T cell receptor beta chains below, sequenced in a study of spatial heterogeneity in lung cancer. As for time point: sample taken at primary tumor resection. TCRdb re-analysed the 5' RACE reads in MiXCR, keeping a single row per CDR3 protein. The data show thousands of distinct CDR3 sequences, with 8.8% seen just once and approximately 7% held by the top ten. Sample: normal lung tissue next to the tumor, taken at surgery. These receptors were taken from a female donor with early-stage non-small cell lung cancer.

This clonotype is labeled as medium-sized. The V call is TRBV7-8, the J call TRBJ2-7; TRBD1 matches 8 bases. The V gene end was trimmed by 3 bases and the J gene end by 3 bases; junction bases not matched to a gene: 4. This CDR3 has 14 amino acids. The germline V gene has CDR1 SGHVS and CDR2 FQNEAQ. The CDR3 here is CASSLQGAFYEQYF. As DNA, the CDR3 is TGTGCCAGCAGCTTGCAGGGGGCTTTCTACGAGCAGTACTTC.

This clonotype was picked up a small number of times. The V gene is TRBV7-8, the J gene TRBJ1-6, with D unclear. This CDR3 is built from 14 residues. V shed 0 bases and J shed 8 bases, with 8 bases lying between them. Germline lookup yields CDR1 SGHVS and CDR2 FQNEAQ. The CDR3 is CASSLASRDSPLHF. In DNA form, the CDR3 reads TGTGCCAGCAGCTTAGCGAGTAGGGATTCACCCCTCCACTTT.

This clonotype was found a few times. A read error may explain this, as a much larger clone is one base away. V usage is TRBV10-3 and J usage is TRBJ2-3; 10 nucleotides agree with TRBD2. The CDR3 totals 16 residues. Germline V gene data show CDR1 as ENHRY and CDR2 as SYGVKD. The CDR3 region is CVTYTTGTSVTDTQYF. DNA of the CDR3: TGTGTCACCTATACCACCGGGACTAGCGTCACAGATACGCAGTATTTT.

This clonotype was seen ten or more times. The chain has TRBV30 and TRBJ1-6; D ambiguous. This CDR3 has 13 residues. V was clipped by 3 bases and J by 8 bases, with 11 bases between them. Looked up from germline, CDR1 is GTSNPN and CDR2 is SVGIG (reference sequence). The CDR3 DNA sequence: TGTGCCTGGAGCTCGAACCCCGATTCACCCCTCCACTTT. It translates to CAWSSNPDSPLHF. The full variable domain, its missing parts supplied by reference TRBV30 and TRBJ1-6, is SQTIHQWPATLVQPVGSPLSLECTVEGTSNPNLYWYRQAAGRGLQLLFYSVGIGQISSEVPQNLSASRPQDRQFILSSKKLLLSDSGFYLCAWSSNPDSPLHFGNGTRLTVT.

In this sample, this clonotype is medium-sized. CDR3 in amino acids: CASSYRGQWDTDTQYF. CDR3 nucleotide sequence: TGTGCCAGCAGTTACCGGGGCCAATGGGACACAGATACGCAGTATTTT. The J gene is TRBJ2-3, the V gene TRBV6-5, with D perhaps TRBD1 or TRBD2 (5 bases each). The CDR3 runs 16 residues. Trimming took 2 bases from V and 2 from J, leaving 14 bases between them. Germline CDR1 reads MNHEY; CDR2 reads SVGAGI.

This clonotype is termed medium-sized. The J gene is TRBJ1-1, the V gene TRBV7-3; a weak D match, TRBD1 (6 bases). The CDR3 is 13 residues long. Trimming removed 7 bases at V and 3 bases at J, with 12 bases between. Germline CDR1 reads SGHTA; CDR2 reads FQGTGA. CDR3 residues: CASISGQHTEAFF. CDR3 coding DNA: TGTGCCAGCATTTCCGGACAGCACACTGAAGCTTTCTTT.

By proportion, this clonotype is medium-sized. The gene calls are TRBV5-1 and TRBJ2-3; 7 positions agree with TRBD2. There are 15 residues in the CDR3. With 0 bases clipped from V and 11 bases from J, the junction kept 12 bases outside the gene matches. Germline V gene lookup returns CDR1 SGHRS and CDR2 YFSETQ. CDR3 residues: CASSLEGGSRYRQYF. CDR3 coding DNA: TGCGCCAGCAGCTTGGAGGGCGGGAGTCGATATAGGCAGTATTTT. Full variable domain (remainder filled in from reference TRBV5-1 and TRBJ2-3): KAGVTQTPRYLIKTRGQQVTLSCSPISGHRSVSWYQQTPGQGLQFLFEYFSETQRNKGNFPGRFSGRQFSNSRSEMNVSTLELGDSALYLCASSLEGGSRYRQYFGPGTRLTVL.

The rearrangement joins TRBV5-1 to TRBJ1-5; maybe TRBD1 (6 bases). Germline V CDR1 and CDR2: SGHRS, YFSETQ. With 5 bases removed from V and 4 bases from J, the gap between germline ends came to 10 bases. This CDR3 contains 13 residues. In nucleotides, the CDR3 is TGCGCCAGCAGGGACAGTGAGAATCAGCCCCAGCATTTT. Protein: CASRDSENQPQHF.

This clonotype is termed medium-sized. The chain carries TRBV11-2 and TRBJ1-1, with a weak D call TRBD1 (6 bases). This CDR3 has 14 residues. Trimming shortened V by 3 bases and J by 6 bases, and 14 bases separated the two germline ends. Germline V gene data show CDR1 as SGHAT and CDR2 as FQNNGV. CDR3 residues: CASSLFRGNPEAFF. The CDR3 nucleotides are TGTGCCAGCAGCTTGTTCAGGGGTAACCCTGAAGCTTTCTTT.

At least ten counts were recorded for this clonotype. The V call is TRBV30, the J call TRBJ1-5; no clear D. CDR3 size: 15 residues. V lost 1 base to trimming and J lost 2 bases, with 12 bases between them. The germline CDR1 and CDR2 sequences are GTSNPN and SVGIG (reference sequence). CDR3 residues: CAWSAPGYGNQPQHF. CDR3 DNA sequence: TGTGCCTGGAGTGCCCCGGGGTATGGCAATCAGCCCCAGCATTTT.

At least ten counts were recorded for this clonotype. The genes are TRBV7-8 and TRBJ2-6; no definite D call. Germline values: CDR1 SGHVS, CDR2 FQNEAQ. Trimming removed 6 bases at V and 1 base at J, with 7 bases between. CDR3 size: 14 residues. The CDR3 loop reads CASRVGSGANVLTF. The CDR3 DNA reads as TGTGCCAGCAGGGTGGGTTCTGGGGCCAACGTCCTGACTTTC.

This clonotype was observed at least ten times. V gene TRBV7-6 combines with J gene TRBJ2-1, with a possible D match to TRBD2 (6 bases). Germline V gene data show CDR1 as SGHVS and CDR2 as FNYEAQ. The CDR3 is 15 residues long. V gave up 3 bases and J gave up 1 base, with 10 bases separating them. CDR3 sequence: CASSFWGESYNEQFF. DNA for the CDR3: TGTGCCAGCAGCTTCTGGGGGGAATCCTACAATGAGCAGTTCTTC.

Judged by abundance, this clonotype is medium-sized (0.01 to 0.1%). The rearrangement joins TRBV7-3 to TRBJ2-2; the D gene could be TRBD1 or TRBD2 (5 bases each). Germline assignment: CDR1 SGHTA and CDR2 FQGTGA. With 1 base removed from V and 4 bases from J, the gap between germline ends came to 10 bases. There are 15 residues in the CDR3. The CDR3 DNA follows: TGTGCCAGCAGCTTAAAAGGGGCGGGCACCGGGGAGCTGTTTTTT. It is translated as CASSLKGAGTGELFF.

The rearrangement joins TRBV30 to TRBJ2-1; 8 bases fit TRBD2. The CDR3 runs 14 residues. Germline-derived CDR1 and CDR2 are GTSNPN and SVGIG (reference sequence). Trimming cost V 0 bases and J 8 bases; bases outside gene matches: 6. CDR3 sequence: CAWSVPGGAYEQFF. CDR3 DNA sequence: TGTGCCTGGAGTGTACCCGGGGGGGCTTATGAGCAGTTCTTC.

The V call is TRBV5-1, the J call TRBJ2-5; D ambiguous. The CDR3 runs to 14 residues. The germline V and J ends were trimmed by 1 base and 2 bases, with 9 bases remaining between them. CDR1 is SGHRS and CDR2 is YFSETQ in the germline V gene. The CDR3 DNA is TGCGCCAGCAGCTTGACAGCTTCTCAAGAGACCCAGTACTTC. Protein: CASSLTASQETQYF.

This clonotype was observed many times. The V call is TRBV6-5, the J call TRBJ2-3; 12 nucleotides agree with TRBD2. The V and J ends lost 6 bases and 5 bases, in that order; junction bases with no gene match: 3. This CDR3 contains 14 residues. Per germline, CDR1 MNHEY and CDR2 SVGAGI. DNA for the CDR3: TGTGCCAGCAGCCTGGGACTAGCGGGAGATACGCAGTATTTT. Translated, it gives CASSLGLAGDTQYF.

In its sample, this clonotype was seen many times. The J gene is TRBJ1-1, the V gene TRBV30; no clear D. Germline CDR1 GTSNPN, CDR2 SVGIG (reference sequence). There are 13 residues in the CDR3. The V end lost 2 bases, the J end lost 0 bases, and 7 bases lay between the germline ends. CDR3 residues: CAWSLGMNTEAFF. CDR3 bases: TGTGCCTGGAGTTTAGGGATGAACACTGAAGCTTTCTTT.

The chain is built from TRBV7-2 and TRBJ2-1, with 8 bases matching TRBD2. Looked up from germline, CDR1 is SGHTA and CDR2 is FQGNSA. The J segment lost 7 bases and the V segment lost 5 bases, leaving 7 bases of the junction unmatched. This CDR3 contains 14 residues. CDR3 amino acids: CASSQSRGRNEQFF. DNA of the CDR3: TGTGCCAGCAGCCAATCGCGCGGGAGGAATGAGCAGTTCTTC.

This clonotype has a count of ten or more. This sequence joins TRBV30 and TRBJ2-3, with D tentatively TRBD2 (5 bases). V lost 8 bases to trimming and J lost 6 bases, with 21 bases between them. Looked up from germline, CDR1 is GTSNPN and CDR2 is SVGIG (reference sequence). The CDR3 runs to 14 residues. This CDR3 is CARNGPGGGDTQYF. For the CDR3, the DNA is TGTGCCCGTAACGGTCCCGGAGGAGGTGATACGCAGTATTTT.

This clonotype is medium-sized (0.01 to 0.1%) within its sample. The CDR3 sequence is CASSLGQWEQFF. The CDR3 DNA is TGTGCCAGCAGCTTAGGACAGTGGGAGCAGTTCTTC. The gene calls are TRBV5-6 and TRBJ2-1, with D tentatively TRBD1 (6 bases). The CDR3 runs 12 residues. The germline V gene encodes CDR1 SGHDT and CDR2 YYEEEE. V gave up 2 bases and J gave up 10 bases, with 10 bases separating them.

This clonotype has only a few counts. The chain has TRBV7-2 and TRBJ1-5, with unresolved D. The CDR3 covers 12 residues. V was trimmed by 3 bases and J by 7 bases, leaving 7 bases between them. Per germline, CDR1 SGHTA and CDR2 FQGNSA. CDR3 in amino acids: CASSFPGQPQHF. The DNA for the CDR3 is TGTGCCAGCAGCTTTCCCGGGCAGCCCCAGCATTTT.

Within the sample, this clonotype is medium-sized. The rearrangement joins TRBV7-2 to TRBJ2-7, with unresolved D. V gave up 1 base and J gave up 7 bases, with 17 bases separating them. In germline, CDR1 is SGHTA, CDR2 FQGNSA. CDR3 length equals 15 residues. This chain's CDR3 is CASSLDGVAKREQYF. CDR3 sequence (DNA): TGTGCCAGCAGCTTAGATGGCGTAGCCAAACGGGAGCAGTACTTC.

This clonotype is termed medium-sized. The chain has TRBV7-7 and TRBJ2-7, with 9 nucleotides matching TRBD2. V lost 8 bases to trimming and J lost 4 bases; unmatched junction nucleotides: 6. This CDR3 region has 13 residues. Germline CDR1 SSHAT, CDR2 FNYEAQ (reference sequence). CDR3 in amino acids: CASGEGLAYEQYF. The CDR3 coding sequence is TGTGCCAGCGGTGAGGGACTAGCTTACGAGCAGTACTTC. Looking up the rest from reference TRBV7-7 and TRBJ2-7 gives the full variable domain: GAGVSQSPRYKVTKRGQDVTLRCDPISSHATLYWYQQALGQGPEFLTYFNYEAQPDKSGLPSDRFSAERPEGSISTLTIQRTEQRDSAMYRCASGEGLAYEQYFGPGTRLTVT.

This clonotype is labeled as medium-sized. The V gene is TRBV7-6, the J gene TRBJ2-3, with 14 nucleotides matching TRBD2. The CDR3 consists of 17 residues. The V and J ends lost 5 bases and 4 bases, in that order; junction bases with no gene match: 8. The germline V gene has CDR1 SGHVS and CDR2 FNYEAQ. Written as DNA, the CDR3 is TGTGCCAGCAGCCCGAGGACTAGCGGGGGGAGTTCAGATACGCAGTATTTT. Translation gives CASSPRTSGGSSDTQYF.

This clonotype is judged medium-sized (0.01 to 0.1%). The chain employs TRBV30 and TRBJ1-6, with TRBD1 as a possible D gene (5 bases). Germline-derived CDR1 and CDR2 are GTSNPN and SVGIG (reference sequence). The CDR3 totals 17 residues. The V end lost 5 bases, the J end lost 7 bases, and 24 bases lay between the germline ends. This chain's CDR3 is CAWGQGSLYGGNSPLHF. The CDR3 nucleotides are TGTGCCTGGGGTCAGGGCTCTTTATATGGCGGAAATTCACCCCTCCACTTT.